This T cell receptor (beta chain) derives from a study of T-cell memory formation after mild COVID-19. Study details: Clusters were largely donor specific. Regarding the study as a whole: Chiefly within CM and EM were the contracting CD4+ clones; CD8+ ones were within EMRA. Memory cells collected pre-infection included some clones that later responded, suggesting cross-reactive memory joined. A second wave expanding day 15 to 37 was CD4+-biased; contracting clones were balanced.

V dropped 6 bases and J dropped 6; count of bases not matched to a gene: 9. CDR1 MNHEY and CDR2 SMNVEV come from the germline V gene (reference sequence). The CDR3 covers 15 residues. There are a few counts of this clonotype. Its cognate antigen is unknown. Via MiXCR, TCRdb re-called the 5' RACE reads, giving one row per CDR3 protein. The table shows under 700,000 distinct CDR3 sequences, with 20% occurring only once. This sequence originates from an adult woman who had mild COVID-19 (a few samples of this study predate the infection). Cell type and time point are not known. The chain joins TRBV27 to TRBJ1-5, with 9 bases matching TRBD1. The specimen sequenced was PBMCs or a T cell subset sorted from them (not recorded which). CDR3 loop: CASRGLGQGPQPQHF. The DNA for the CDR3 is TGTGCCAGCAGGGGTCTCGGACAGGGGCCTCAGCCCCAGCATTTT.